This T cell receptor beta chain was recorded in a study of monozygotic twins with inflammatory bowel disease. Findings of the study overall: Lower TCRbeta diversity (inverse Simpson) was seen in IBD patients than in healthy co-twins. Added variability in patient repertoires may stem from differing immunosuppressive treatments. Clonotypes shared with others were fewer in IBD patients than in healthy twins, especially with disease activity.

It was approximately 4,000 ng of total RNA that each TCR library used. With the 5' RACE reads reprocessed, TCRdb shows one record per CDR3 protein and no DNA. The sample has approximately 400,000 distinct CDR3 sequences. Comments on this clonotype: The antigen is not known.

Germline V lookup: CDR1 SGHRS, CDR2 YFSETQ. This CDR3 spans 14 amino acids. Sample: blood. The TCR was taken from a human donor with ulcerative colitis or Crohn's disease, or a healthy co-twin of an affected twin (not recorded which). This sequence joins TRBV5-1 and TRBJ2-7; TCRdb's D call, TRBD1, is unchecked because there is no DNA. CDR3 amino acids: CASSLIPGHNEQYF.